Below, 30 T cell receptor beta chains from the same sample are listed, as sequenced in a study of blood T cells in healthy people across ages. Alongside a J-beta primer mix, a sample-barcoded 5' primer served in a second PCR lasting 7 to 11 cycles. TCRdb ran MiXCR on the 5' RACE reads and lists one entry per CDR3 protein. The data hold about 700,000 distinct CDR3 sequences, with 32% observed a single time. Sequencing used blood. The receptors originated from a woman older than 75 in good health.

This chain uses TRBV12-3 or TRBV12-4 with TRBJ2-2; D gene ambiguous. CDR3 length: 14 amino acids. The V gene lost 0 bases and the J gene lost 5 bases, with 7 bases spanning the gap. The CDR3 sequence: CASSLARSTGELFF. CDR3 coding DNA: TGTGCCAGCAGTTTAGCCAGGTCTACCGGGGAGCTGTTTTTT.

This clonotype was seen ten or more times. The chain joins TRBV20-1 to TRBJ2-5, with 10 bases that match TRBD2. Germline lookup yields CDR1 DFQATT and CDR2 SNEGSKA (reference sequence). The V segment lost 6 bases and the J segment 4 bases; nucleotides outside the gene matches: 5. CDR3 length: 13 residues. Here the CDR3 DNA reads TGCAGTGCGGACCGGACTAGCGGAGAGACCCAGTACTTC. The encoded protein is CSADRTSGETQYF.

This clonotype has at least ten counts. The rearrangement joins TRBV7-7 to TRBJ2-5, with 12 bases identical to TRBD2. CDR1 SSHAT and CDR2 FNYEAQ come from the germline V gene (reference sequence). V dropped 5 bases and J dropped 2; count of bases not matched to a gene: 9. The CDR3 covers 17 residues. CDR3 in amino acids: CASSPSRLAGGQETQYF. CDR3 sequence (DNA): TGTGCCAGCAGCCCCAGTCGGCTAGCGGGGGGGCAAGAGACCCAGTACTTC.

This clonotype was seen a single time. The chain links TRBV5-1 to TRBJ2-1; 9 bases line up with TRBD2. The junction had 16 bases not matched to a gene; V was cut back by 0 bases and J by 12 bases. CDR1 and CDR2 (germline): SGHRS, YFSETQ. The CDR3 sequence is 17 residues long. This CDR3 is CASSLEGTSLGRTVQFF. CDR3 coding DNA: TGCGCCAGCAGCTTGGAAGGGACTAGCCTGGGCAGGACTGTGCAGTTCTTC.

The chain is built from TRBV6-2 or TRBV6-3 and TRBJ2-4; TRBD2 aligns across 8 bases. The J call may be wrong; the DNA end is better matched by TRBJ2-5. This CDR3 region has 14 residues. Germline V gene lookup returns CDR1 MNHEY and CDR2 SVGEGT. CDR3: CASARAGVMETQYF. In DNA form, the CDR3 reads TGTGCCAGCGCCAGAGCGGGAGTCATGGAGACCCAGTACTTC.

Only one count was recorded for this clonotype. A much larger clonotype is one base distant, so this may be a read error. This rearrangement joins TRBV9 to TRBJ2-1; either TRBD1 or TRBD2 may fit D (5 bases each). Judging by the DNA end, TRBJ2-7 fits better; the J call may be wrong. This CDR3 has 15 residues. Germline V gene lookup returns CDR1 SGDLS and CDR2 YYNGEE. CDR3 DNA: TGTGCCAGCAGCTTCGGACGGGGCTCCTACAATGAGCAGTACTTC. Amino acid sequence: CASSFGRGSYNEQYF.

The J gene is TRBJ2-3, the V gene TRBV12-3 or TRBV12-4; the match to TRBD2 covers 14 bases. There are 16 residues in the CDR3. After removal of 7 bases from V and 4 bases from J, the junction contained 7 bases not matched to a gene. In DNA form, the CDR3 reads TGTGCCAGCACAGGGACTAGCGGGAGTAAGCCAGATACGCAGTATTTT. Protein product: CASTGTSGSKPDTQYF.

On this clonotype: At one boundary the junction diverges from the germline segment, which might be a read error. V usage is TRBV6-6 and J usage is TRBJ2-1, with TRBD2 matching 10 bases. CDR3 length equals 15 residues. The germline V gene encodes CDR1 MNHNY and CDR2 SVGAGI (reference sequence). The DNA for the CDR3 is TGTGCCAGTACCCTAAGCGGGGGGGCCTACAGTGAGCGGTTCTTC. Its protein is CASTLSGGAYSERFF.

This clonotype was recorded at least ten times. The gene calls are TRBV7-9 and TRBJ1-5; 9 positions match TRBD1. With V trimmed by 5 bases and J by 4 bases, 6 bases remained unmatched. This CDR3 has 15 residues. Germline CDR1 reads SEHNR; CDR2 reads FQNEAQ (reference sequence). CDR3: CASSIGTGRNQPQHF. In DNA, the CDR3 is TGTGCCAGCAGCATCGGGACAGGGAGGAATCAGCCCCAGCATTTT.

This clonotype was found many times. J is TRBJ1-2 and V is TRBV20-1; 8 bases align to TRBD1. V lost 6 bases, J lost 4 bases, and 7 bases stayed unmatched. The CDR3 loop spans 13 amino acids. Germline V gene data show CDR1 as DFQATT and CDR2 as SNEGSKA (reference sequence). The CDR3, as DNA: TGCAGTGCCACACAGGGGGGCGGCTATGGCTACACCTTC. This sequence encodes CSATQGGGYGYTF.

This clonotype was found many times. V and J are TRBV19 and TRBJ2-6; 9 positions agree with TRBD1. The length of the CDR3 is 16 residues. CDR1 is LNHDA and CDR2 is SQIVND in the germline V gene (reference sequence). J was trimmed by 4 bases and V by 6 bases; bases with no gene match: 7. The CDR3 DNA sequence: TGTGCCAGTAGCCCTGACAGGGGGTCAGGGGCCAACGTCCTGACTTTC. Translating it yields CASSPDRGSGANVLTF.

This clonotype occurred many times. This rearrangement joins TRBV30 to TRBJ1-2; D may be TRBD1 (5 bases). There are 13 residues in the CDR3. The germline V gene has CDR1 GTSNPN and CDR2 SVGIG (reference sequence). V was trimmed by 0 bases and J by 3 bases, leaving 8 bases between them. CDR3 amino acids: CAWSVQGDYGYTF. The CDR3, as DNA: TGTGCCTGGAGTGTACAAGGGGACTATGGCTACACCTTC.

The CDR3 sequence is CASSLTPGPRSSYNEQFF. CDR3 DNA: TGTGCCAGCAGCTTAACCCCGGGGCCCCGAAGCTCCTACAATGAGCAGTTCTTC. The V gene is TRBV11-2, the J gene TRBJ2-1; the D gene could be TRBD1 or TRBD2 (5 bases each). This CDR3 is 18 amino acids long. The ends were cut back, 2 bases at V and 0 bases at J, with 17 bases in the middle. Germline CDR1 reads SGHAT; CDR2 reads FQNNGV.

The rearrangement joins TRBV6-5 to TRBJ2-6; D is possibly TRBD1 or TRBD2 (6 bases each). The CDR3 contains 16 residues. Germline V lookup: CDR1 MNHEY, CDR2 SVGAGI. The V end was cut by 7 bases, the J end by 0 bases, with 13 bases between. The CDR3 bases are TGTGCCAGCATTAGCCGGGGGCTCTCTGGGGCCAACGTCCTGACTTTC. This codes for CASISRGLSGANVLTF.

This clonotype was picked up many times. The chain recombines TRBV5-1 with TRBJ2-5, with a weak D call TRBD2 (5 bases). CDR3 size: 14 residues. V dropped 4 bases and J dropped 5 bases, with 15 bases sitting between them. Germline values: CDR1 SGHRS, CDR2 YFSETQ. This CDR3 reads CASSPGRRGETQYF. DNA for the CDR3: TGCGCCAGCAGCCCAGGACGGCGCGGGGAGACCCAGTACTTC. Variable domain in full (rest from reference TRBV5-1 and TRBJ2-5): KAGVTQTPRYLIKTRGQQVTLSCSPISGHRSVSWYQQTPGQGLQFLFEYFSETQRNKGNFPGRFSGRQFSNSRSEMNVSTLELGDSALYLCASSPGRRGETQYFGPGTRLLVL.

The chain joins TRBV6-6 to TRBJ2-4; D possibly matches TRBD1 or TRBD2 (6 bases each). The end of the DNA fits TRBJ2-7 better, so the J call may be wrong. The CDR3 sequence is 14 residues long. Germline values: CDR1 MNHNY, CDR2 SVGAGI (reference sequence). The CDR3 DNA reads TGTGCCAGCAGACCGGGAGACAGGTTATACGAGCAGTACTTC. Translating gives CASRPGDRLYEQYF.

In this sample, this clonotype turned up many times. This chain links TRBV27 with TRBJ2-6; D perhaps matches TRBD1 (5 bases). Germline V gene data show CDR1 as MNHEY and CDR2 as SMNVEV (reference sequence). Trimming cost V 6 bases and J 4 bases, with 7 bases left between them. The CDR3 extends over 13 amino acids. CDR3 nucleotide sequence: TGTGCCAGCAGGGGGCACGGGGCCAACGTCCTGACTTTC. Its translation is CASRGHGANVLTF.

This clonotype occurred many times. CDR3 residues: CASSQARAYEQYF. The CDR3 DNA sequence: TGTGCCAGCAGCCAGGCCAGGGCCTACGAGCAGTACTTC. The rearrangement uses TRBV3-1 and TRBJ2-7; D possibly corresponds to TRBD1 (5 bases). Germline-derived CDR1 and CDR2 are LGHDT and YNNKEL (reference sequence). Trimming took 3 bases from V and 2 from J, leaving 8 bases between them. This CDR3 has 13 residues.

CDR3 residues: CASSLADRMNTEAFF. The CDR3 DNA sequence: TGTGCCAGCAGCTTAGCGGACAGAATGAACACTGAAGCTTTCTTT. The chain joins TRBV7-9 to TRBJ1-1; tentatively, D is TRBD1 (6 bases). Per germline, CDR1 SEHNR and CDR2 FQNEAQ (reference sequence). This CDR3 comprises 15 residues. V lost 0 bases to trimming and J lost 0 bases, with 8 bases between them.

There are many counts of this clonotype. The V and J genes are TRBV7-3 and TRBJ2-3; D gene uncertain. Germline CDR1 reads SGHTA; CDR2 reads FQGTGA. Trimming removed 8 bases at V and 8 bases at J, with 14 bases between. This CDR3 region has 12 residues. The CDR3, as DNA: TGTGCCAGCGCTGCGGCCTTGGGTACGCAGTATTTT. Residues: CASAAALGTQYF.

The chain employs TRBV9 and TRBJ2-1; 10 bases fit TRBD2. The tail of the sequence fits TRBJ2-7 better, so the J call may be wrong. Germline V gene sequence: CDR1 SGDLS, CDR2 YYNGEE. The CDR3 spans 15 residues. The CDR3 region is CASRASGGSHNEQYF. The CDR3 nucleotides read TGTGCCAGCAGGGCTAGCGGGGGCTCCCACAATGAGCAGTACTTC.

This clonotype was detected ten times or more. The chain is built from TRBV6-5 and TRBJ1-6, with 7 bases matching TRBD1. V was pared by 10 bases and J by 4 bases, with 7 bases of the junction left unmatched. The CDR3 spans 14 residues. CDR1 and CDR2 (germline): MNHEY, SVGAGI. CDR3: CATAGQAYNSPLHF. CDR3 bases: TGTGCCACCGCCGGACAGGCATATAATTCACCCCTCCACTTT.

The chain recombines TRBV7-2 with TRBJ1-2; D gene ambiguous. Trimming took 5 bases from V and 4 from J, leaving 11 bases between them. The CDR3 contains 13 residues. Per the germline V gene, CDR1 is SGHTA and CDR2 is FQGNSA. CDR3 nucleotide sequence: TGTACCAGCAGCCCGCGAGGGCCCTATGGCTACACCTTC. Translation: CTSSPRGPYGYTF.

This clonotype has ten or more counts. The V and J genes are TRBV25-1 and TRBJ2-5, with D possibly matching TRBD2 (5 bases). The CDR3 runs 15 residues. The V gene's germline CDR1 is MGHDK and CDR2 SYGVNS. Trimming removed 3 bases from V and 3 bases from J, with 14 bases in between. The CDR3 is CASSDYSREKETQYF. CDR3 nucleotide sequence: TGTGCCAGCAGTGATTATTCGAGGGAAAAAGAGACCCAGTACTTC.

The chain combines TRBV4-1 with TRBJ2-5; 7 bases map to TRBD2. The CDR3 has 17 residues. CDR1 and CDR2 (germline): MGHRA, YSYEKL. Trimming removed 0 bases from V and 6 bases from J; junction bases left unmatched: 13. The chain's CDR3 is CASSQDVAGAGLKTQYF. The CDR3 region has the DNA TGCGCCAGCAGCCAAGATGTCGCGGGAGCTGGATTGAAGACCCAGTACTTC.

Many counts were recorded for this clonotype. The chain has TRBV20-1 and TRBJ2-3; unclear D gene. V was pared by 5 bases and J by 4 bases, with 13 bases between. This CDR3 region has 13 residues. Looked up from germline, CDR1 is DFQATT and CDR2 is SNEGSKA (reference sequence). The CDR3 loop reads CSAVNEVADTQYF. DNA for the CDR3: TGCAGTGCTGTAAATGAGGTAGCAGATACGCAGTATTTT.

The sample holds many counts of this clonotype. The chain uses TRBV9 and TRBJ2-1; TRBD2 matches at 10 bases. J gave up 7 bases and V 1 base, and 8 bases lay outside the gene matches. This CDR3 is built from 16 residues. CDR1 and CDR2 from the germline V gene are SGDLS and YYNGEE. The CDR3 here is CASSVQLAGFANEQFF. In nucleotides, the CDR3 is TGTGCCAGCAGCGTACAACTAGCGGGGTTTGCGAATGAGCAGTTCTTC.

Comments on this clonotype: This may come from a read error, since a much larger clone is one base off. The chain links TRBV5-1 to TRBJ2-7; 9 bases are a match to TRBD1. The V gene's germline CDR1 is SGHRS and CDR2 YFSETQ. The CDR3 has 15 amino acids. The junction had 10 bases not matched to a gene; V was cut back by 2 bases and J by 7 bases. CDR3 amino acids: CASSLGTGTLGEQYF. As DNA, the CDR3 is TGCGCCAGCAGCTTAGGGACAGGGACTTTAGGTGAGCAGTACTTC.

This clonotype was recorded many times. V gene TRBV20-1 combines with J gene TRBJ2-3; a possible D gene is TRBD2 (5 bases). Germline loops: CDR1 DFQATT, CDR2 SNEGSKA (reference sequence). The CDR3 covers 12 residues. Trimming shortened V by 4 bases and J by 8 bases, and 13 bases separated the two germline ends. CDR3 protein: CSATTGGLTQYF. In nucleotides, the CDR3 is TGCAGTGCTACCACTGGAGGCCTTACGCAGTATTTT.

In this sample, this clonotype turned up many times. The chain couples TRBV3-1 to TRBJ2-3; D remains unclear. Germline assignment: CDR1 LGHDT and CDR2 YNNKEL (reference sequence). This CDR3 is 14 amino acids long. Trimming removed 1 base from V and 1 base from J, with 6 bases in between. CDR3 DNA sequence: TGTGCCAGCAGCCAAGGCCGGGGCACAGATACGCAGTATTTT. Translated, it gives CASSQGRGTDTQYF.